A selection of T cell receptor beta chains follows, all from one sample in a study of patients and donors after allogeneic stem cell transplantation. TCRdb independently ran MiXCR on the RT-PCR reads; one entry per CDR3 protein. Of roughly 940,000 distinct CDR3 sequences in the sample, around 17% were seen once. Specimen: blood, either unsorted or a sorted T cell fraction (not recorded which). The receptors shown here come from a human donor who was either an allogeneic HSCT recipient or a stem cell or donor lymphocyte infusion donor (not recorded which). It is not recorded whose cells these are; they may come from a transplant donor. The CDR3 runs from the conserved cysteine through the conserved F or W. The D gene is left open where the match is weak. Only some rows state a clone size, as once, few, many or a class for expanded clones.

CDR3 DNA: TGTGCCAGCAGCCAGAGGACAGGAGGCTATGGCTACACCTTC; CDR3 protein: CASSQRTGGYGYTF; clone size: .; J gene: TRBJ1-2; D gene: TRBD1; V gene: TRBV11-2
CDR3 DNA: TGTGCCAGCAACCCGAGCGGGGTTAATTACGAGCAGTACTTC; CDR3 protein: CASNPSGVNYEQYF; clone size: .; J gene: TRBJ2-7; D gene: TRBD2; V gene: TRBV6-1
CDR3 DNA: TGCAGTGCTTTAAAGCGGGGGTACTACAATGAGCAGTTCTTC; CDR3 protein: CSALKRGYYNEQFF; clone size: .; J gene: TRBJ2-1; D gene: TRBD2; V gene: TRBV20-1
CDR3 DNA: TGTGCCATCAGTGAGTCGGTGGGGACAACCTACAATGAGCAGTTCTTC; CDR3 protein: CAISESVGTTYNEQFF; clone size: .; J gene: TRBJ2-1; D gene: .; V gene: TRBV10-3
CDR3 DNA: TGCGCCAGCAGCTTGGCGGGACCCAAAAACATTCAGTACTTC; CDR3 protein: CASSLAGPKNIQYF; clone size: few; J gene: TRBJ2-4; D gene: .; V gene: TRBV5-1
CDR3 DNA: TGTGCCAGCAGTTTAACGGCTAGCGGGAGAAGTGAGCAGTTCTTC; CDR3 protein: CASSLTASGRSEQFF; clone size: few; J gene: TRBJ2-1; D gene: TRBD2; V gene: TRBV12-3/TRBV12-4
CDR3 DNA: TGTGCCAGCAGCGCTGGAGGGGGCGGAAATAATTCACCCCTCCACTTT; CDR3 protein: CASSAGGGGNNSPLHF; clone size: .; J gene: TRBJ1-6; D gene: TRBD1; V gene: TRBV7-9
CDR3 DNA: TGTGCCACCAGCAGAGATCCAGCGGCGGAGCAGTTCTTC; CDR3 protein: CATSRDPAAEQFF; clone size: .; J gene: TRBJ2-1; D gene: .; V gene: TRBV15
CDR3 DNA: TGTGCCAGCAGTGTCAGACCTCGGGGACAGAACTATGGCTACACCTTC; CDR3 protein: CASSVRPRGQNYGYTF; clone size: .; J gene: TRBJ1-2; D gene: TRBD1; V gene: TRBV12-3/TRBV12-4
CDR3 DNA: TGTGCCTGGAGTGTACAGGCAGGGAACAATCAGCCCCAGCATTTT; CDR3 protein: CAWSVQAGNNQPQHF; clone size: .; J gene: TRBJ1-5; D gene: .; V gene: TRBV30
CDR3 DNA: TGTGCCATCAGTGAGCCAAAGACATCCACGGAGACCCAGTACTTC; CDR3 protein: CAISEPKTSTETQYF; clone size: many; J gene: TRBJ2-5; D gene: .; V gene: TRBV10-3
CDR3 DNA: TGCGCCAGCAGCCAAGATCTAGGAGCTAACTATGGCTACACCTTC; CDR3 protein: CASSQDLGANYGYTF; clone size: many; J gene: TRBJ1-2; D gene: .; V gene: TRBV4-3
CDR3 DNA: TGTGTCAGCAGCTTAGCCCAGGGGTTAGCAGATACGCAGTATTTT; CDR3 protein: CVSSLAQGLADTQYF; clone size: .; J gene: TRBJ2-3; D gene: .; V gene: TRBV7-8
CDR3 DNA: TGTGCCAGCAGCTTGGGCCAGGGCCCAGGCACAGATACGCAGTATTTT; CDR3 protein: CASSLGQGPGTDTQYF; clone size: many; J gene: TRBJ2-3; D gene: .; V gene: TRBV5-6
CDR3 DNA: TGTGCCAGCGGGACAGGGGGCTCCGGGGAGCTGTTTTTT; CDR3 protein: CASGTGGSGELFF; clone size: few; J gene: TRBJ2-2; D gene: TRBD1; V gene: TRBV12-3/TRBV12-4
CDR3 DNA: TGTGCCAGCAGCCGGACTAGCGGCTACCAAGAGACCCAGTACTTC; CDR3 protein: CASSRTSGYQETQYF; clone size: .; J gene: TRBJ2-5; D gene: TRBD2; V gene: TRBV7-9
CDR3 DNA: TGTGCCAGCAGTTTGCGTGACGCGACCTACGAGCAGTACTTC; CDR3 protein: CASSLRDATYEQYF; clone size: few; J gene: TRBJ2-7; D gene: .; V gene: TRBV12-3/TRBV12-4
CDR3 DNA: TGTGCCAGCAGACAGACATACATGAACACTGAAGCTTTCTTT; CDR3 protein: CASRQTYMNTEAFF; clone size: .; J gene: TRBJ1-1; D gene: .; V gene: TRBV6-1
CDR3 DNA: TGTGCCAGCACCTTTATCCGGGGCGGGGGCTACACCTTC; CDR3 protein: CASTFIRGGGYTF; clone size: many; J gene: TRBJ1-2; D gene: .; V gene: TRBV12-3/TRBV12-4
CDR3 DNA: TGCAGTGCCTTCCTCCCGACGGTCGAGGCTTTCTTT; CDR3 protein: CSAFLPTVEAFF; clone size: few; J gene: TRBJ1-1; D gene: .; V gene: TRBV20-1
CDR3 DNA: TGTGCCAGCAGCCACCCCCTGGCCCGCTCCTACGAGCAGTACTTC; CDR3 protein: CASSHPLARSYEQYF; clone size: few; J gene: TRBJ2-7; D gene: .; V gene: TRBV14
CDR3 DNA: TGTGCCAGCAGCCACCCGGGACGGTTAACTGAAGCTTTCTTT; CDR3 protein: CASSHPGRLTEAFF; clone size: few; J gene: TRBJ1-1; D gene: .; V gene: TRBV11-1
CDR3 DNA: TGTGCCAGCAGGGGGACAGGGGTCTACGAGCAGTACTTC; CDR3 protein: CASRGTGVYEQYF; clone size: many; J gene: TRBJ2-7; D gene: TRBD1; V gene: TRBV6-1
CDR3 DNA: TGCAGTGCTCAACTAGCGGGGAGGGGTAGCAATGAGCAGTTCTTC; CDR3 protein: CSAQLAGRGSNEQFF; clone size: few; J gene: TRBJ2-1; D gene: TRBD2; V gene: TRBV20-1
CDR3 DNA: TGCAGTGCGAGGGGGGAGAGTTCTGGAAACACCATATATTTT; CDR3 protein: CSARGESSGNTIYF; clone size: many; J gene: TRBJ1-3; D gene: .; V gene: TRBV20-1
CDR3 DNA: TGTGCCAGCAGTGAAGGGCAGTTAGAGACCCAGTACTTC; CDR3 protein: CASSEGQLETQYF; clone size: few; J gene: TRBJ2-5; D gene: .; V gene: TRBV2
CDR3 DNA: TGTGCCAGCTTTCTGGCGGGAGGGATCTACAATGAGCAGTTCTTC; CDR3 protein: CASFLAGGIYNEQFF; clone size: .; J gene: TRBJ2-1; D gene: TRBD2; V gene: TRBV2
CDR3 DNA: TGTGCCAGCAGCCGAGGGACTAGCGGGTCGCAAGTACGGTTCTTC; CDR3 protein: CASSRGTSGSQVRFF; clone size: once; J gene: TRBJ2-1; D gene: TRBD2; V gene: TRBV7-2
CDR3 DNA: TGCGCCAGCAGCTTGGCCTTGGGAGGGCTTACCTACGAGCAGTACTTC; CDR3 protein: CASSLALGGLTYEQYF; clone size: .; J gene: TRBJ2-7; D gene: TRBD2; V gene: TRBV5-1
CDR3 DNA: TGTGCCAGCAGTTACGACAGGGACTATGGCTACACCTTC; CDR3 protein: CASSYDRDYGYTF; clone size: few; J gene: TRBJ1-2; D gene: TRBD1; V gene: TRBV6-2/TRBV6-3
CDR3 DNA: TGTGCCATCAGTGAGGGATTTTCGGTGGGGCAGTTCTTC; CDR3 protein: CAISEGFSVGQFF; clone size: .; J gene: TRBJ2-1; D gene: .; V gene: TRBV10-3
CDR3 DNA: TGTGCCAGCAGCGTGACAGGGGTCCCAACCGGGGAGCTGTTTTTT; CDR3 protein: CASSVTGVPTGELFF; clone size: few; J gene: TRBJ2-2; D gene: TRBD1; V gene: TRBV5-6
CDR3 DNA: TGTGCCAGCAGCTTAGTCGGGGGGGCCGATGAGCAGTTCTTC; CDR3 protein: CASSLVGGADEQFF; clone size: .; J gene: TRBJ2-1; D gene: TRBD2; V gene: TRBV7-8
CDR3 DNA: TGCAGTGCTAGAGAATTAGCGGGGGGAACCTACGAGCAGTACTTC; CDR3 protein: CSARELAGGTYEQYF; clone size: few; J gene: TRBJ2-7; D gene: TRBD2; V gene: TRBV20-1
CDR3 DNA: TGTGCCATCATGAGGGACACTGAAGCTTTCTTT; CDR3 protein: CAIMRDTEAFF; clone size: few; J gene: TRBJ1-1; D gene: .; V gene: TRBV10-3
CDR3 DNA: TGTGCCAGCAGGGGAACAGTACCCCGCTACGAGCAGTACTTC; CDR3 protein: CASRGTVPRYEQYF; clone size: few; J gene: TRBJ2-7; D gene: .; V gene: TRBV2
CDR3 DNA: TGTGCTAGTGGTTTGGTTGTCCTAGCTGGGCACAATGAGCAGTTCTTC; CDR3 protein: CASGLVVLAGHNEQFF; clone size: .; J gene: TRBJ2-1; D gene: .; V gene: TRBV12-5
CDR3 DNA: TGTGCCAGCAGCTTCGGGGGACTGTTTTTT; CDR3 protein: CASSFGGLFF; clone size: .; J gene: TRBJ1-4; D gene: .; V gene: TRBV5-8
CDR3 DNA: TGTGCCAGCAGTTACTCGGTAGGGTCGTCAGAGACCCAGTACTTC; CDR3 protein: CASSYSVGSSETQYF; clone size: .; J gene: TRBJ2-5; D gene: .; V gene: TRBV6-5
CDR3 DNA: TGCAGTGCTAGACAGGGGGCTCAAGAGACCCAGTACTTC; CDR3 protein: CSARQGAQETQYF; clone size: many; J gene: TRBJ2-5; D gene: TRBD1; V gene: TRBV20-1
CDR3 DNA: TGTGCCAGCAGTGAAGACCTAAATCAGCCCCAGCATTTT; CDR3 protein: CASSEDLNQPQHF; clone size: few; J gene: TRBJ1-5; D gene: .; V gene: TRBV6-1
CDR3 DNA: TGTGCCAGCAGCGTTGACCGCTCCATGAACACTGAAGCTTTCTTT; CDR3 protein: CASSVDRSMNTEAFF; clone size: few; J gene: TRBJ1-1; D gene: .; V gene: TRBV9
CDR3 DNA: TGCAGCGTTTCCACACAGGGTATTGGCGATGGCTACACCTTC; CDR3 protein: CSVSTQGIGDGYTF; clone size: few; J gene: TRBJ1-2; D gene: .; V gene: TRBV29-1
CDR3 DNA: TGCAGCACCATAACCGGGACAGGGGGGACTGAAGCTTTCTTT; CDR3 protein: CSTITGTGGTEAFF; clone size: few; J gene: TRBJ1-1; D gene: TRBD1; V gene: TRBV29-1
CDR3 DNA: TGTGCCAGCAGTCTTGCTGAGGTCCAGAGGGGTACGCAGTATTTT; CDR3 protein: CASSLAEVQRGTQYF; clone size: .; J gene: TRBJ2-3; D gene: .; V gene: TRBV12-3/TRBV12-4
CDR3 DNA: TGTGCCAGCAGCTACCAGGGAATTACGCGGGTGGCCACTGAAGCTTTCTTT; CDR3 protein: CASSYQGITRVATEAFF; clone size: .; J gene: TRBJ1-1; D gene: .; V gene: TRBV5-5
CDR3 DNA: TGCAGTGCTCGAGGGCAGCGGCAGCAGCCCCAGCATTTT; CDR3 protein: CSARGQRQQPQHF; clone size: .; J gene: TRBJ1-5; D gene: .; V gene: TRBV20-1
CDR3 DNA: TGCGCCAGCAGCTTGGCCTCGGGCCCCATCTCCTACGAGCAGTACTTC; CDR3 protein: CASSLASGPISYEQYF; clone size: few; J gene: TRBJ2-7; D gene: .; V gene: TRBV5-1
CDR3 DNA: TGTGCCAGCAGTTACCGGGACAGGGCCTCTGGGGCCAACGTCCTGACTTTC; CDR3 protein: CASSYRDRASGANVLTF; clone size: .; J gene: TRBJ2-6; D gene: TRBD1; V gene: TRBV6-5
CDR3 DNA: TGTGCCAGCAGCTTAAGGGCGGGAGGGCAGTATTTT; CDR3 protein: CASSLRAGGQYF; clone size: few; J gene: TRBJ2-3; D gene: TRBD2; V gene: TRBV7-8
CDR3 DNA: TGTGCCAGTAGTGAGAGGCTGTTCTACGAGCAGTACTTC; CDR3 protein: CASSERLFYEQYF; clone size: .; J gene: TRBJ2-7; D gene: .; V gene: TRBV19
CDR3 DNA: TGTGCCAGCAGTCCTCGCGTCCGGACCTACGAGCAGTACTTC; CDR3 protein: CASSPRVRTYEQYF; clone size: .; J gene: TRBJ2-7; D gene: .; V gene: TRBV12-3/TRBV12-4